Shown below are 19 T cell receptor beta chains from a single sample sequenced in a study of T cells in Graves' hyperthyroidism and ophthalmopathy. Amplification targeted TCR beta CDR3 regions from RNA transcripts. HTBI primers were the set used in a first-round RT-PCR of the TCR CDR3. One entry per CDR3 protein results from TCRdb running MiXCR on the multiplex PCR reads. Among some 740,000 distinct CDR3 sequences listed, 12% to 15% were seen once. Sequences were obtained from blood. All receptors derive from a woman aged 18-29 years with Graves' hyperthyroidism.

This chain connects TRBV7-9 to TRBJ2-2; D unresolved. CDR1 and CDR2 from the germline V gene are SEHNR and FQNEAQ (reference sequence). The CDR3 consists of 13 residues. Deletions cut 1 base from V and 6 bases from J, with 6 bases between. CDR3 in DNA: TGTGCCAGCAGCTTAGTTTTCCCCGGGGAGCTGTTTTTT. It is translated as CASSLVFPGELFF. Combining the CDR3 with reference TRBV7-9 and TRBJ2-2 gives the whole variable domain DTGVSQNPRHKITKRGQNVTFRCDPISEHNRLYWYRQTLGQGPEFLTYFQNEAQLEKSRLLSDRFSAERPKGSFSTLEIQRTEQGDSAMYLCASSLVFPGELFFGEGSRLTVL.

This clonotype showed up just once. The chain has TRBV9 and TRBJ2-2; D gene uncertain. Trimming pared 4 bases from V and 2 bases from J, leaving 15 bases between. Germline lookup yields CDR1 SGDLS and CDR2 YYNGEE. This CDR3 contains 16 residues. CDR3 protein: CASSPWRVTNTGELFF. The CDR3 DNA sequence: TGTGCCAGCAGCCCCTGGCGAGTGACAAACACCGGGGAGCTGTTTTTT.

This clonotype showed up many times. The V call is TRBV2, the J call TRBJ1-1, with D possibly being TRBD1 (5 bases). The CDR3 has 14 residues. The V end lost 2 bases, the J end lost 4 bases, and 11 bases lay between the germline ends. Germline assignment: CDR1 SNHLY and CDR2 FYNNEI. For the CDR3, the DNA is TGTGCCAGCAGTGAACGACTTACAGGCACTGAAGCTTTCTTT. Translation: CASSERLTGTEAFF.

This clonotype was found many times. This sequence joins TRBV20-1 and TRBJ1-1; a possible D gene is TRBD1 (5 bases). Trimming took off 6 bases at V and 7 bases at J, with 18 bases between the two ends. This CDR3 comprises 13 residues. Germline-derived CDR1 and CDR2 are DFQATT and SNEGSKA (reference sequence). CDR3 nucleotide sequence: TGCAGTGCCAAGAGAGGGACCAGTGTTGAAGCTTTCTTT. This encodes CSAKRGTSVEAFF.

This clonotype has just a few counts. The chain links TRBV9 to TRBJ2-7, with D perhaps assigned TRBD1 or TRBD2 (5 bases each). Germline loops: CDR1 SGDLS, CDR2 YYNGEE. The CDR3 length is 15 residues. Trimming removed 0 bases from V and 3 bases from J, with 13 bases in between. Here the CDR3 reads CASSVEGELVYEQYF. DNA for the CDR3: TGTGCCAGCAGCGTAGAAGGGGAACTAGTCTACGAGCAGTACTTC.

The chain has TRBV6-1 and TRBJ2-7, with 8 bases fitting TRBD2. This CDR3 has 14 residues. Germline values: CDR1 MNHNS, CDR2 SASEGT. V was clipped by 9 bases and J by 0 bases; unmatched bases: 7. In nucleotides, the CDR3 is TGTGCCAGTGAACTAGCGGAGAGCTCCTACGAGCAGTACTTC. It codes for CASELAESSYEQYF.

This clonotype was recorded many times. This chain connects TRBV6-1 to TRBJ1-3; D is ambiguous. This CDR3 is 15 amino acids long. Germline V gene lookup returns CDR1 MNHNS and CDR2 SASEGT. V shed 6 bases and J shed 0 bases, with 12 bases lying between them. CDR3 coding DNA: TGTGCCAGCAGCCACGGGGTACACTCTGGAAACACCATATATTTT. Translation gives CASSHGVHSGNTIYF.

This clonotype was recorded many times. This chain links TRBV4-3 with TRBJ2-5, with D unclear. The CDR3 is 13 residues long. V lost 0 bases, J lost 7 bases, and 9 bases lay in between. The germline gives CDR1 LGHNA, CDR2 YSLEER. The chain's CDR3 is CASSQEGIATQYF. CDR3 in DNA: TGCGCCAGCAGCCAAGAAGGCATCGCGACCCAGTACTTC.

This clonotype was seen ten or more times. This rearrangement joins TRBV6-1 to TRBJ1-5; D ambiguous. The CDR3 covers 15 residues. Germline V gene sequence: CDR1 MNHNS, CDR2 SASEGT. Trimming removed 11 bases at V and 2 bases at J, with 19 bases between. CDR3 residues: CARLLWGLGNQPQHF. The CDR3 nucleotides are TGTGCCCGATTGCTTTGGGGATTGGGCAATCAGCCCCAGCATTTT.

The chain joins TRBV20-1 to TRBJ2-2, with D tentatively TRBD1 (5 bases). Germline V gene sequence: CDR1 DFQATT, CDR2 SNEGSKA (reference sequence). This CDR3 region has 14 residues. With 6 bases removed from V and 0 bases from J, the gap between germline ends came to 11 bases. CDR3 protein: CSAAQGANTGELFF. CDR3 sequence (DNA): TGCAGTGCCGCCCAGGGCGCGAACACCGGGGAGCTGTTTTTT.

This clonotype was observed many times. The rearrangement uses TRBV6-1 and TRBJ1-2; D unclear. Looked up from germline, CDR1 is MNHNS and CDR2 is SASEGT. V lost 5 bases and J lost 8, with 12 bases in between. This CDR3 spans 12 amino acids. CDR3: CASSPDARGYTF. DNA for the CDR3: TGTGCCAGCAGTCCAGACGCGAGGGGCTACACCTTC.

This clonotype has at least ten counts. The chain joins TRBV5-1 to TRBJ2-1; 7 nucleotides line up with TRBD1. Germline trimming cut 4 bases from V and 1 base from J; bases unmatched to any gene: 8. The CDR3 runs 16 residues. Germline values: CDR1 SGHRS, CDR2 YFSETQ. CDR3 residues: CASSRTTGQSYNEQFF. The CDR3 nucleotides read TGCGCCAGCAGCAGAACGACAGGGCAATCCTACAATGAGCAGTTCTTC.

The chain recombines TRBV19 with TRBJ1-2, with D possibly TRBD1 on 6 matching bases. Germline V gene sequence: CDR1 LNHDA, CDR2 SQIVND (reference sequence). V lost 7 bases to trimming and J lost 6 bases, with 12 bases between them. This CDR3 has 12 amino acids. Written as DNA, the CDR3 is TGTGCCAGTACAGGGGCTATGGATGGCTACACCTTC. Protein product: CASTGAMDGYTF.

This sequence joins TRBV5-4 and TRBJ1-1; D ambiguous. Per the germline V gene, CDR1 is SGHNT and CDR2 is YYREEE (reference sequence). The V gene lost 4 bases and the J gene lost 0 bases, with 13 bases spanning the gap. The CDR3 sequence is 15 residues long. This CDR3 is CASSPLRQLNTEAFF. The CDR3 nucleotides are TGTGCCAGCAGCCCCTTGCGGCAGCTGAACACTGAAGCTTTCTTT.

This clonotype has only a few counts. The V gene is TRBV6-5, the J gene TRBJ2-3; no clear D. The CDR3 has 13 amino acids. The V gene lost 2 bases and the J gene lost 4 bases, with 7 bases spanning the gap. The germline V gene has CDR1 MNHEY and CDR2 SVGAGI. The CDR3: CASSYRAADTQYF. The DNA of the CDR3 is TGTGCCAGCAGTTACCGGGCTGCAGATACGCAGTATTTT.

The chain couples TRBV12-3 or TRBV12-4 to TRBJ1-6; TRBD1 is a possible D gene (5 bases). The CDR3 consists of 15 residues. Trimming stripped 6 bases from V and 10 bases from J, with 19 bases between. CDR3 in amino acids: CASSRPQGLSSPLHF. The CDR3 region has the DNA TGTGCCAGCAGCCGACCCCAGGGCCTAAGCTCACCCCTCCACTTT.

This clonotype was picked up a small number of times. The V call is TRBV27, the J call TRBJ1-1; no clear D. The CDR3 sequence is 14 residues long. Germline assignment: CDR1 MNHEY and CDR2 SMNVEV (reference sequence). Trimming cost V 3 bases and J 7 bases, with 15 bases left between them. CDR3 sequence reads: CASSLSRSQVEAFF. The DNA of the CDR3 is TGTGCCAGCAGTTTGTCCAGATCCCAGGTTGAAGCTTTCTTT.

This clonotype was picked up a small number of times. V gene TRBV7-2 combines with J gene TRBJ2-3, with D maybe TRBD2 (7 bases). Trimming removed 4 bases at V and 6 bases at J, with 17 bases between. CDR1 SGHTA and CDR2 FQGNSA come from the germline V gene. This CDR3 is built from 15 residues. The CDR3 spells CASSWGGQPGDTQYF. In DNA form, the CDR3 reads TGTGCCAGCAGCTGGGGGGGCCAGCCGGGTGATACGCAGTATTTT.

This clonotype showed up many times. Written as DNA, the CDR3 is TGTGCCAGCTCACCACCGGCGCGGGAGCGCAATGAGCAGTTCTTC. The encoded protein is CASSPPARERNEQFF. The chain couples TRBV18 to TRBJ2-1; 7 bases agree with TRBD2. The CDR3 is 15 amino acids. The V gene end was trimmed by 0 bases and the J gene end by 6 bases; junction bases not matched to a gene: 5. The germline CDR1 and CDR2 sequences are KGHSH and LQKENI.